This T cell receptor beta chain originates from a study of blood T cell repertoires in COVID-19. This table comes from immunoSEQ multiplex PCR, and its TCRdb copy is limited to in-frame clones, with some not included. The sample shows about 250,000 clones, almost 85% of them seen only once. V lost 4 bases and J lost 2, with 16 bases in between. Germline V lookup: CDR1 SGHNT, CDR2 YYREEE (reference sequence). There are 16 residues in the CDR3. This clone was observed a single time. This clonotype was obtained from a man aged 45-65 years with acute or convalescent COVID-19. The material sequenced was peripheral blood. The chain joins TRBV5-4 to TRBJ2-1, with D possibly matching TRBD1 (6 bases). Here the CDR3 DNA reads TGTGCCAGCAGCACCCGGACAGCTAAAGCCTACAATGAGCAGTTCTTC. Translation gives CASSTRTAKAYNEQFF.